This entry is about one T cell receptor (beta chain). The antigen remains undetermined. Germline loops: CDR1 SNHLY, CDR2 FYNNEI. J gave up 13 bases and V 3 bases, and 13 bases lay outside the gene matches. There are 15 residues in the CDR3. This sample was taken from a study of cytomegalovirus exposure and HLA in healthy donors. Findings of the study overall: Generally TCR sequences proved uncommon, though certain public TCRs appeared in numerous donors. Reportedly, a later analysis found an Asian-associated ancestry cluster had fewer N-insertions than the roughly 700-donor mean. Based on reports, TCR beta sequences accurately predicted HLA-A and HLA-B alleles for most subjects.

A multiplex PCR was run with 60 Vbeta primers and 13 Jbeta primers. Some clones are missing from TCRdb's copy, which holds only in-frame ones; the method was immunoSEQ multiplex PCR. The data hold about 97,000 clones, with 81% observed a single time. Sequences were obtained from PBMCs. This clonotype was sampled from a man in his forties in good health and CMV-seropositive. This rearrangement joins TRBV2 to TRBJ2-5; the match to TRBD2 covers 11 bases. In nucleotides, the CDR3 is TGTGCCAGCAGTGACCGACCGGGACTAGCGGTGGAAGGGTACTTC. Amino acids: CASSDRPGLAVEGYF.